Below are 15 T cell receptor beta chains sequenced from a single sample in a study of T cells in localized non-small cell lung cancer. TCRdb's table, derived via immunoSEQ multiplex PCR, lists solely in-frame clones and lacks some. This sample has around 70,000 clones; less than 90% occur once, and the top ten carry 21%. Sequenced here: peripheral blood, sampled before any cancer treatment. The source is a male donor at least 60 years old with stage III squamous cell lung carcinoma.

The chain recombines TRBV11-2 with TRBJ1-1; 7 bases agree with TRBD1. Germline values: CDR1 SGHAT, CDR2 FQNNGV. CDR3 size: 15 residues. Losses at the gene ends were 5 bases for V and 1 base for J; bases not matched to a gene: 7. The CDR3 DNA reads TGTGCCAGCAGCCTAACAGGGGTGGGGAACACTGAAGCTTTCTTT. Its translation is CASSLTGVGNTEAFF.

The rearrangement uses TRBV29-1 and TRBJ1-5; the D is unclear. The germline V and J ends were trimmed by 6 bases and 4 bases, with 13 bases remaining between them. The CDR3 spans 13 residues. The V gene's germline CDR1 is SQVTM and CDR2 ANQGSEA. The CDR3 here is CSVGPGWNQPQHF. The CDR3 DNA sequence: TGCAGCGTCGGACCCGGGTGGAATCAGCCCCAGCATTTT.

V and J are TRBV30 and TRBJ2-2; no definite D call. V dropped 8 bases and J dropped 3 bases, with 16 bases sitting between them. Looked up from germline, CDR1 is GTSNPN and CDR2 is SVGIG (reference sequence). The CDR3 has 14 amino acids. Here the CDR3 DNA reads TGTGCCGGCAAGTCGTCCGGGTACACCGGGGAGCTGTTTTTT. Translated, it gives CAGKSSGYTGELFF.

CDR3 in DNA: TGTGCCTGGAATGAGGGGGGCAGCTATGGCTACACCTTC. Translating gives CAWNEGGSYGYTF. The chain has TRBV30 and TRBJ1-2; D perhaps matches TRBD1 (6 bases). The V and J ends lost 4 bases and 4 bases respectively, with 13 bases between them. The CDR3 runs 13 residues. The germline CDR1 and CDR2 sequences are GTSNPN and SVGIG (reference sequence).

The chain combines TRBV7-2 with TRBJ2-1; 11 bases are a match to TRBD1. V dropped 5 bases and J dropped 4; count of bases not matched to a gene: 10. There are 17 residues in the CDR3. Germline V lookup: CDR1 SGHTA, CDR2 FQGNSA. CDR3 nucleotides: TGTGCCAGCAGCGGAGGGACAGGGGGTCCTCTATACAATGAGCAGTTCTTC. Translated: CASSGGTGGPLYNEQFF.

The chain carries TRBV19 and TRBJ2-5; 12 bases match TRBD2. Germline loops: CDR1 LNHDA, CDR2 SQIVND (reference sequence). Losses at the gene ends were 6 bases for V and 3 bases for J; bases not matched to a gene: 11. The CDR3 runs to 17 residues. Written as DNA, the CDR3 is TGTGCCAGTAGCAGCGTTAGAGGACTAGCGGGAAAAGAGACCCAGTACTTC. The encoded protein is CASSSVRGLAGKETQYF.

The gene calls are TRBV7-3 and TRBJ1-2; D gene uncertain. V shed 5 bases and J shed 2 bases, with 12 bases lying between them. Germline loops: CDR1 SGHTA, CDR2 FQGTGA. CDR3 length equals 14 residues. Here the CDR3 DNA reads TGTGCCAGCAGCCCCTTCGGAGGGAACTATGGCTACACCTTC. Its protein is CASSPFGGNYGYTF.

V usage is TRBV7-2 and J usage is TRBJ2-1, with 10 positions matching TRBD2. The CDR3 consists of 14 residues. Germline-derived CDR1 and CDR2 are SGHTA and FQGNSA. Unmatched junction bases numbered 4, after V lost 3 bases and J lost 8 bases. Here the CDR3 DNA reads TGTGCCAGCAGCTTGATAGCGGGGGGCCATGAGCAGTTCTTC. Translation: CASSLIAGGHEQFF.

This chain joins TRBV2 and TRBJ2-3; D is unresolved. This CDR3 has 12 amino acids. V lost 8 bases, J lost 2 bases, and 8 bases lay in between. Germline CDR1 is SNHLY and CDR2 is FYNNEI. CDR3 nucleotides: TGTGCCAGCCTTGCGGACACAGATACGCAGTATTTT. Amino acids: CASLADTDTQYF.

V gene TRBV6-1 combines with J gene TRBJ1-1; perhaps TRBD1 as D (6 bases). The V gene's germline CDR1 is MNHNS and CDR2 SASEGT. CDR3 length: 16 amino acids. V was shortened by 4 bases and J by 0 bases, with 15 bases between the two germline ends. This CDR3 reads CASSGRQGLMNTEAFF. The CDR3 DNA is TGTGCCAGCAGTGGAAGGCAGGGGCTCATGAACACTGAAGCTTTCTTT.

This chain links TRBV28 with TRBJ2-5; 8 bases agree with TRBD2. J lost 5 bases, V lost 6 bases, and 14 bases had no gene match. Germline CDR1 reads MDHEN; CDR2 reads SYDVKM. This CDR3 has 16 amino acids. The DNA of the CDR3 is TGTGCCAGCAGCCCTCGTGGCGGGGGGCCCCTTGAGACCCAGTACTTC. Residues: CASSPRGGGPLETQYF.

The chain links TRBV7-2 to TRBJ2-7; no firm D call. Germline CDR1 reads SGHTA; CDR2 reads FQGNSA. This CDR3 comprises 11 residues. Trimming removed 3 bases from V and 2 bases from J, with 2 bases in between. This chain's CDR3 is CASSLTYEQYF. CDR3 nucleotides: TGTGCCAGCAGCTTGACCTACGAGCAGTACTTC.

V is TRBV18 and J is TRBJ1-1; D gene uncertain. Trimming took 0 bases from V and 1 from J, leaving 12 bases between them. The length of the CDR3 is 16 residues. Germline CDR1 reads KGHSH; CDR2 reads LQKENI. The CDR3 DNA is TGTGCCAGCTCACCACCGGTTAGGTCAGGGAACACTGAAGCTTTCTTT. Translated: CASSPPVRSGNTEAFF.

In DNA form, the CDR3 reads TGCGCCAGCAGCCAAGCAGGGGGCGAGAATTCACCCCTCCACTTT. Its protein is CASSQAGGENSPLHF. The V and J genes are TRBV5-1 and TRBJ1-6; 8 bases align to TRBD1. Trimming removed 4 bases from V and 7 bases from J; junction bases left unmatched: 7. The germline CDR1 and CDR2 sequences are SGHRS and YFSETQ. This CDR3 is built from 15 residues. Complete variable domain (other parts from reference TRBV5-1 and TRBJ1-6): KAGVTQTPRYLIKTRGQQVTLSCSPISGHRSVSWYQQTPGQGLQFLFEYFSETQRNKGNFPGRFSGRQFSNSRSEMNVSTLELGDSALYLCASSQAGGENSPLHFGNGTRLTVT.

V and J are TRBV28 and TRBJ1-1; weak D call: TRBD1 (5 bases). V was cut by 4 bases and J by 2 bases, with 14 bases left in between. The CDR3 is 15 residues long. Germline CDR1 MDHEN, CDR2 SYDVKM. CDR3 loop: CASSSPYRINTEAFF. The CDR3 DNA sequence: TGTGCCAGCAGTTCACCATACAGGATCAACACTGAAGCTTTCTTT.